This T cell receptor (beta chain) was identified in a study of response to subunit inactivated influenza vaccine. TCRdb redid the calling of the RT-PCR reads with MiXCR, one entry per CDR3 protein. The data show roughly 620,000 distinct CDR3 sequences, 11% seen once. The CDR3 has 16 amino acids. V lost 6 bases, J lost 4 bases, and 20 bases lay in between. This clonotype has a count of ten or more. This sample also belongs to another study, concerning T cells expressing NK-cell markers. In that study: Generation of TCR beta cDNA was performed by 5'RACE template switching incorporating UMIs. For a few donors, these clonotypes were likewise the leading ones in the CD3+CD56-NKG2C+ fraction.

The J gene is TRBJ2-3, the V gene TRBV12-3 or TRBV12-4; D perhaps matches TRBD2 (7 bases). This clonotype was sampled from a man aged 45 to 65 who received an inactivated influenza vaccine. Sequenced here: PBMCs from blood, sampled on the day of vaccination. The CDR3 DNA is TGTGCCAGCAGCCCAGACCGGGGGGCGGGATCAGATACGCAGTATTTT. This sequence encodes CASSPDRGAGSDTQYF.